The clone carrying this TCR beta chain has ten or more counts. Its antigen is currently unknown. The sequenced template was RNA, covering the TCR beta CDR3 region. First-round RT-PCR with HTBI primers preceded a second-round multiplex PCR. Using its own MiXCR run on the multiplex PCR reads, TCRdb lists one record per CDR3 protein. The profile shows 300,000 to 400,000 distinct CDR3 sequences, 15% to 20% of them singletons. The data were obtained in a study of Graves' ophthalmopathy and Graves' hyperthyroidism. Certain patients were not enrolled. These were patients with other autoimmune diseases, uncontrolled infections, pregnancy or lactation. V shed 3 bases and J shed 0 bases, with 15 bases lying between them. CDR3 length equals 17 residues. Study-level results: Blood also contained most of the expanded thyroid clonotypes above 0.001 frequency.

The TCR comes from an adult man with Graves' ophthalmopathy. Sequenced: peripheral blood. The gene calls are TRBV12-3 or TRBV12-4 and TRBJ1-3, with D possibly TRBD1 on 5 matching bases. The CDR3 reads CASSLLIQEYSGNTIYF. The DNA for the CDR3 is TGTGCCAGCAGTTTGCTTATACAGGAGTACTCTGGAAACACCATATATTTT.